The 10 T cell receptor beta chains in this list originate from one sample, sequenced in a study of CD8+CD57+ T cells in acquired aplastic anemia. Researchers used genomic DNA as the template to profile TCR beta VDJ and CDR3. TCRdb re-analysed the reads in MiXCR, keeping a single row per CDR3 protein. This sample has a few hundred thousand distinct CDR3 sequences, with over 40% found just once. Only patients with CD8+CD57+ cell expansion on flow cytometry were chosen for sequencing. The sample taken for sequencing was sorted CD4+, CD8+, or CD8+CD57+ T cells (not recorded which) from PBMCs. The receptors come from a human donor with aplastic anemia.

This clonotype was observed many times. V and J are TRBV12-5 and TRBJ1-5; 8 bases are shared with TRBD1. The CDR3 length is 15 residues. CDR1 is LGHNT and CDR2 is FRNRAP in the germline V gene. J lost 2 bases, V lost 5 bases, and 5 bases had no gene match. CDR3 sequence (DNA): TGTGCTAGTGGTCTCGGACAGGGTGGCAATCAGCCCCAGCATTTT. It codes for CASGLGQGGNQPQHF.

The gene calls are TRBV10-2 and TRBJ1-6, with 9 bases fitting TRBD1. CDR1 WSHSY and CDR2 SAAADI come from the germline V gene. The junction had 12 bases not matched to a gene; V was cut back by 10 bases and J by 14 bases. CDR3 length: 13 residues. CDR3 sequence: CATGGQGTATLHF. The CDR3 nucleotides are TGCGCCACCGGAGGACAGGGGACGGCGACCCTCCACTTT.

This sequence joins TRBV6-5 and TRBJ2-7; the D is unclear. Per the germline V gene, CDR1 is MNHEY and CDR2 is SVGAGI. Deletions cut 1 base from V and 2 bases from J, with 6 bases between. This CDR3 contains 13 residues. The chain's CDR3 is CASSYFGTYEQYF. Here the CDR3 DNA reads TGTGCCAGCAGTTACTTTGGCACCTACGAGCAGTACTTC.

In this sample, this clonotype turned up a few times. The chain recombines TRBV20-1 with TRBJ2-7; tentatively, D is TRBD1 or TRBD2 (6 bases each). Germline lookup yields CDR1 DFQATT and CDR2 SNEGSKA (reference sequence). The CDR3 sequence is 12 residues long. The V gene lost 1 base and the J gene lost 6 bases, with 10 bases spanning the gap. The CDR3 region is CSARAGGREQYF. The CDR3, as DNA: TGCAGTGCTAGAGCTGGGGGGCGCGAGCAGTACTTC.

Concerning this clonotype itself: As the CDR3 is not closed by the conserved phenylalanine or tryptophan, this likely results from a read error. V gene TRBV19 combines with J gene TRBJ1-5; the D gene is possibly TRBD1 (5 bases). CDR1 and CDR2 (germline): LNHDA, SQIVND (reference sequence). The CDR3 spans 14 residues. The V end lost 3 bases, the J end lost 4 bases, and 10 bases lay between the germline ends. Here the CDR3 DNA reads TGTGCCAGTAGTATGATCGGGGGGAATCAGCCCCAGCATTCT. Translating gives CASSMIGGNQPQHS.

The gene calls are TRBV11-2 and TRBJ2-3, with D possibly being TRBD2 (6 bases). Germline values: CDR1 SGHAT, CDR2 FQNNGV. V lost 3 bases, J lost 0 bases, and 16 bases lay in between. CDR3 size: 17 residues. The CDR3 nucleotides are TGTGCCAGCAGCTTGACTAAAGGGGACTTTAGCACAGATACGCAGTATTTT. Translating it yields CASSLTKGDFSTDTQYF.

The sample holds many counts of this clonotype. This chain uses TRBV3-1 with TRBJ2-5; D is perhaps TRBD1 or TRBD2 (5 bases each). The CDR3 contains 14 residues. The germline V gene has CDR1 LGHDT and CDR2 YNNKEL (reference sequence). Trimming removed 1 base at V and 4 bases at J, with 10 bases between. The CDR3 nucleotides read TGTGCCAGCAGCCAAGGTAGTGGGGGAGAGACCCAGTACTTC. As protein: CASSQGSGGETQYF.

The rearrangement links TRBV5-5 to TRBJ2-1, with D possibly matching TRBD2 (6 bases). Germline CDR1 and CDR2: SGHKS and YYEKEE (reference sequence). The CDR3 runs 18 residues. V was pared by 3 bases and J by 6 bases, with 25 bases between. CDR3 protein: CASSSRTPMNTGGNEQFF. CDR3 in DNA: TGTGCCAGCAGCTCCCGAACCCCAATGAACACCGGGGGCAATGAGCAGTTCTTC.

The chain combines TRBV19 with TRBJ1-2, with D possibly matching TRBD1 (6 bases). Germline V gives CDR1 LNHDA, CDR2 SQIVND (reference sequence). This CDR3 is built from 16 residues. V gave up 6 bases and J gave up 4 bases, with 21 bases separating them. The CDR3 loop reads CASSPDRQVWVYGYTF. The CDR3 bases are TGTGCCAGTAGCCCCGACCGACAGGTTTGGGTCTATGGCTACACCTTC.

V gene TRBV19 combines with J gene TRBJ2-7, with TRBD1 matching 7 bases. CDR1 and CDR2 from the germline V gene are LNHDA and SQIVND (reference sequence). The CDR3 has 15 residues. V shed 3 bases and J 3 bases; nucleotides not matched to a gene: 8. The CDR3 sequence: CASSISGQRVYEQYF. Here the CDR3 DNA reads TGTGCCAGTAGTATCTCGGGACAGCGAGTCTACGAGCAGTACTTC.